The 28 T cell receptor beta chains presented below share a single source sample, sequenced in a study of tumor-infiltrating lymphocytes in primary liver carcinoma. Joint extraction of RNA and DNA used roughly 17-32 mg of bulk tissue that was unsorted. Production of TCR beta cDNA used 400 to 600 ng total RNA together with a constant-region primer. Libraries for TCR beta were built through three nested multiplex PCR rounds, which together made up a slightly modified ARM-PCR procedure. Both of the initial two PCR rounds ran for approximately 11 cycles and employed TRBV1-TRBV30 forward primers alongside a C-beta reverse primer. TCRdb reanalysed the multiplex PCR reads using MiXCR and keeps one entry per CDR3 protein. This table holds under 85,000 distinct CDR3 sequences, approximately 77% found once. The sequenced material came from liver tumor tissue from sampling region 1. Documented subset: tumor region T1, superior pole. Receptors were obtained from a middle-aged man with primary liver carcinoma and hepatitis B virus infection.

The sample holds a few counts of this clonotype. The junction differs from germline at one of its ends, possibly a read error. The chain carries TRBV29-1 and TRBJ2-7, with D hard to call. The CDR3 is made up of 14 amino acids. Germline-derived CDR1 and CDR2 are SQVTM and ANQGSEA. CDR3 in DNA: TGCAGCGCTACTGTGGCCGTGGGAATGTACGATCAGTACTTC. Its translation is CSATVAVGMYDQYF.

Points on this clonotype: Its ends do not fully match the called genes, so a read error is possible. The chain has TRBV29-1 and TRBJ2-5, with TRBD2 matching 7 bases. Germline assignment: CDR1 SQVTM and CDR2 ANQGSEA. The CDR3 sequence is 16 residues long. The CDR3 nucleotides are TGCACCGTTGAAGCGGGATACCCGTGGGAGCAAGAGACCCAGTACTTC. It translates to CTVEAGYPWEQETQYF. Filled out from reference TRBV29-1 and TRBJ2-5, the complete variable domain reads SAVISQKPSRDICQRGTSLTIQCQVDSQVTMMFWYRQQPGQSLTLIATANQGSEATYESGFVIDKFPISRPNLTFSTLTVSNMSPEDSSIYLCTVEAGYPWEQETQYFGPGTRLLVL.

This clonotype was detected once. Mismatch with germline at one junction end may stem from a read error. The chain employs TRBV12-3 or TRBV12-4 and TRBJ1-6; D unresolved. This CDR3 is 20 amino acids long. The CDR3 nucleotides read TGTGCCAGCAGTTTAAGTGTACCGTCATATATCAGCTCCTATAATTCACTCCTCCACTTT. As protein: CASSLSVPSYISSYNSLLHF.

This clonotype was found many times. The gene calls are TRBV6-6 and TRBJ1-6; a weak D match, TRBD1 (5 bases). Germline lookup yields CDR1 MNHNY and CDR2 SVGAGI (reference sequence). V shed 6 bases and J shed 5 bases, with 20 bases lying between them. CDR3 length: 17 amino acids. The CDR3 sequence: CASRKLGGTADNSPLHF. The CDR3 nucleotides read TGTGCCAGCAGAAAACTGGGGGGGACGGCGGATAATTCACCCCTCCACTTT.

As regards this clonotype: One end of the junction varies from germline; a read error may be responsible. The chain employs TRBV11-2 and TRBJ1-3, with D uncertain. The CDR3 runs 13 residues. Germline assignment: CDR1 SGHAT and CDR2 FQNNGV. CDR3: CASSLRFENTIYF. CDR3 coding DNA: TGTGCCAGCAGCTTACGGTTCGAAAACACCATATACTTT.

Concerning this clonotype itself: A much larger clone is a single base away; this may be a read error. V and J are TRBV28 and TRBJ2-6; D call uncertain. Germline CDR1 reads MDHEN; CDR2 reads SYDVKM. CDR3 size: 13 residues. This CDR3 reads CVSRSSGANVLTF. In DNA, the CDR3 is TGTGTCAGCAGAAGCTCTGGGGCCAACGTCCTGACTTTC.

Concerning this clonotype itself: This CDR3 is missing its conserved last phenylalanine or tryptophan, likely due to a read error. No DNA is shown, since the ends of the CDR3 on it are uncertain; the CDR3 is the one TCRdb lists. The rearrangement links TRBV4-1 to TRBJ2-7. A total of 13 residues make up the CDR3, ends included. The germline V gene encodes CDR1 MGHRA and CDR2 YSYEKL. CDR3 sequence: CASSPREPYEEYI.

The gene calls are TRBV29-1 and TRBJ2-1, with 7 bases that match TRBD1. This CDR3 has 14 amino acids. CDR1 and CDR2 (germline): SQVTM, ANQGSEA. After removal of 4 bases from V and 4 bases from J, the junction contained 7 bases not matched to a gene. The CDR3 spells CSVVRQGPYNEQFF. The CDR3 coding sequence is TGCAGCGTTGTTAGACAGGGACCTTACAATGAGCAGTTCTTC.

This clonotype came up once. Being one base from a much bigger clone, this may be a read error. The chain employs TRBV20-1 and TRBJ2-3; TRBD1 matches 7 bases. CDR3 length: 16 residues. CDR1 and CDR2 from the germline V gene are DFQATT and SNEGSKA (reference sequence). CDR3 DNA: TGCAATGCTAGAGATCTGCAGGGGGTTTTCACAGATACGCAGTATTTT. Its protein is CNARDLQGVFTDTQYF.

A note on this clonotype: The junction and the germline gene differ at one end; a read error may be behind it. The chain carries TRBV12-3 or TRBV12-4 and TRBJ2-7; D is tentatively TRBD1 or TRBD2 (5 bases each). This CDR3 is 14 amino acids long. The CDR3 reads CASSTQDGAYEQYF. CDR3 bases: TGTGCCAGCAGTACCCAAGACGGGGCCTACGAGCAGTATTTC.

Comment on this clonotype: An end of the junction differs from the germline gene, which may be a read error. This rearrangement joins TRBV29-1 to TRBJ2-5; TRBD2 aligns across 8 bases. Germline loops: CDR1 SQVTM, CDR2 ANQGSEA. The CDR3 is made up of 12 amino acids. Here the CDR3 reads CSVSGSKETQYF. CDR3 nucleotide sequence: TGCAGCGTGAGCGGGAGTAAAGAGACCCAGTATTTC.

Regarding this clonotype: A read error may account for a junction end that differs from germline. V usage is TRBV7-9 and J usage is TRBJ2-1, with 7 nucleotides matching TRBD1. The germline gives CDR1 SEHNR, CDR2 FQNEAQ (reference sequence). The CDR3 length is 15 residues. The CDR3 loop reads CTSSPTGEKYNGQFF. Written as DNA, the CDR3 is TGTACCAGCAGCCCAACAGGGGAGAAGTATAATGGGCAGTTCTTC.

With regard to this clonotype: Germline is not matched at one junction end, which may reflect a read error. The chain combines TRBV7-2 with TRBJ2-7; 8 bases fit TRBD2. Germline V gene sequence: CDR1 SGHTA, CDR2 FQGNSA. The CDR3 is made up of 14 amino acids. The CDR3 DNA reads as TGTGACAGCAGCTGGACTAGCTGGACCTACGAGCAGTACTTC. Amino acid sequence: CDSSWTSWTYEQYF.

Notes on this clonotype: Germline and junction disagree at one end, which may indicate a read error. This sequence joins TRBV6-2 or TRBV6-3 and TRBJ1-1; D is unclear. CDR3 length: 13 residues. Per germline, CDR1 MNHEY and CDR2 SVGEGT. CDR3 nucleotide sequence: TGTGCCAACAGTTACCGGGAGAGCACTGAAGCTTTCTTT. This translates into CANSYRESTEAFF.

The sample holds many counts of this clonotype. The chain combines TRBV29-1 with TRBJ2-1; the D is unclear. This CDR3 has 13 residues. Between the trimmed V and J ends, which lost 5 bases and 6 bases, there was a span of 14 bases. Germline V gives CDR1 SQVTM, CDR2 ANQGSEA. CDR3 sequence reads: CSVPLPLSNEQFF. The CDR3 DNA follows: TGCAGCGTTCCACTGCCCCTGAGCAATGAGCAGTTCTTC.

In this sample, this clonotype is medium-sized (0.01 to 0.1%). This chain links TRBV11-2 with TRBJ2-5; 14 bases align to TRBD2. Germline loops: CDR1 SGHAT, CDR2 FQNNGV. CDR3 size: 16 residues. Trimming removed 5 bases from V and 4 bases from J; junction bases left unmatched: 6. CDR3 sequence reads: CASSPPGLAGGETQYF. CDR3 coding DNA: TGTGCCAGCAGCCCTCCCGGACTAGCGGGAGGAGAGACCCAGTACTTC.

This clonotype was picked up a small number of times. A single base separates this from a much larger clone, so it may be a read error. CDR3 sequence: CASRSEEGTGTETFF. As DNA, the CDR3 is TGTGCCAGCAGATCTGAGGAGGGGACGGGCACTGAAACTTTCTTT. The chain couples TRBV6-5 to TRBJ1-1; weak D call: TRBD1 (5 bases). This CDR3 has 15 amino acids. Germline CDR1 is MNHEY and CDR2 is SVGAGI.

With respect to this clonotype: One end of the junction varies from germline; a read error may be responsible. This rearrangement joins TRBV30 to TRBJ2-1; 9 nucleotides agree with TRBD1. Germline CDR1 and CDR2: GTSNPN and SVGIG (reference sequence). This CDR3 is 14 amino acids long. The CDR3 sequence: CAWNVQGAYNEQFF. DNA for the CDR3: TGTGCCTGGAATGTACAGGGGGCCTACAATGAACAGTTCTTC.

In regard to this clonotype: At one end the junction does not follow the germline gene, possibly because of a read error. Written as DNA, the CDR3 is TGCGCCAGTAGCCTAGTAAGGGACAGACAGTCAGATGAGCAGTTCTTC. Translating gives CASSLVRDRQSDEQFF. V is TRBV4-1 and J is TRBJ2-1, with 7 bases aligning to TRBD1. Per the germline V gene, CDR1 is MGHRA and CDR2 is YSYEKL. CDR3 length: 16 residues.

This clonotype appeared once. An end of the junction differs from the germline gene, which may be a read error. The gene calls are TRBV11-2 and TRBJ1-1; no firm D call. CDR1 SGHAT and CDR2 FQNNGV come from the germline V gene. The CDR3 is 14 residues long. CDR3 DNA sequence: TGTGCCAGCAGCAAAGCCGGTTCCGTGACTGAAGCTTTATTT. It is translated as CASSKAGSVTEALF.

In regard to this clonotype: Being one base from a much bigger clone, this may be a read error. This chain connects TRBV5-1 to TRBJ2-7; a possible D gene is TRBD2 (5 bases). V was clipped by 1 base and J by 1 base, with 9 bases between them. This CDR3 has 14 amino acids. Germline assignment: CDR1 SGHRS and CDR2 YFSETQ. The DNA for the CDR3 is TGCGCCAGCAGCTTGCCAGAGGGTTCCTACGAGCAGTACTTC. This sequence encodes CASSLPEGSYEQYF. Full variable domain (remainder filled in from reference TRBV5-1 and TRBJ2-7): KAGVTQTPRYLIKTRGQQVTLSCSPISGHRSVSWYQQTPGQGLQFLFEYFSETQRNKGNFPGRFSGRQFSNSRSEMNVSTLELGDSALYLCASSLPEGSYEQYFGPGTRLTVT.

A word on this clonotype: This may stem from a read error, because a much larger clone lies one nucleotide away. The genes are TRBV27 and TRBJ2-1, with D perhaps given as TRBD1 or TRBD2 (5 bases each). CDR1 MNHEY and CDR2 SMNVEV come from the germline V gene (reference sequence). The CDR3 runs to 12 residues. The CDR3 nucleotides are TGTGCCATCAGTAAACTAGGGACTGAGCAGTTCTTC. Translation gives CAISKLGTEQFF.

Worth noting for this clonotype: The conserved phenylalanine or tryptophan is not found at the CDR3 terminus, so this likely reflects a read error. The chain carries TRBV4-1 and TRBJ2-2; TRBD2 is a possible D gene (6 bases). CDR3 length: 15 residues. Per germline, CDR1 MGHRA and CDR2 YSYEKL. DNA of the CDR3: TGCGCCAACAGCCAAGATCACGGGGGAACCGGGGAGCTGTTTCTT. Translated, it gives CANSQDHGGTGELFL.

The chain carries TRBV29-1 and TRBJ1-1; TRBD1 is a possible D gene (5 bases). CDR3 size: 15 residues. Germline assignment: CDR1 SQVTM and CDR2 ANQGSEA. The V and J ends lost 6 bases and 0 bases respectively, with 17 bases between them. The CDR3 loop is CSVTVGAQMNTEAFF. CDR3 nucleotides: TGCAGCGTCACAGTAGGGGCCCAAATGAACACTGAAGCTTTCTTT.

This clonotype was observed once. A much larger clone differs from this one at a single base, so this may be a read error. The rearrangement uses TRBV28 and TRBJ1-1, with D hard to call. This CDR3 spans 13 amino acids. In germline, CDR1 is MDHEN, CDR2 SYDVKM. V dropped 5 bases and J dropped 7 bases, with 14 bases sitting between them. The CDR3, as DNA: TGTGCCAGCAGTGAGAGGACCGTTAATGAAGCTTTCTTT. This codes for CASSERTVNEAFF.

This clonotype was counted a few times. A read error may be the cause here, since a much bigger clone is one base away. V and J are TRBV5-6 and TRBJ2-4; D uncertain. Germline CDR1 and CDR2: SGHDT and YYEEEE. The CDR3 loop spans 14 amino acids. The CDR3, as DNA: TGTGCCAGCAGCTTGGGGCACAGCATAAACATTCGGTACTTC. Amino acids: CASSLGHSINIRYF. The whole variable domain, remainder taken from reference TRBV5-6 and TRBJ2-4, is DAGVTQSPTHLIKTRGQQVTLRCSPKSGHDTVSWYQQALGQGPQFIFQYYEEEERQRGNFPDRFSGHQFPNYSSELNVNALLLGDSALYLCASSLGHSINIRYFGAGTRLSVL.

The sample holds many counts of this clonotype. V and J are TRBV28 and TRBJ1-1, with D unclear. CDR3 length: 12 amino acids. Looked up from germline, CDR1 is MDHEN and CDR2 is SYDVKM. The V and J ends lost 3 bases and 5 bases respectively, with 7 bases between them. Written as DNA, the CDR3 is TGTGCCAGCAGTTTTCTTAGAACTGAAGCTTTCTTT. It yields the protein CASSFLRTEAFF.

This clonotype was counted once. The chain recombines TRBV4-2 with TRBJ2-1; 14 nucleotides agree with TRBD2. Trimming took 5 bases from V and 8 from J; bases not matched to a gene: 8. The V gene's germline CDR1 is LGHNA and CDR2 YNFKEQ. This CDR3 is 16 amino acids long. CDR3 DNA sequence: TGTGCCAGCAGCGGGACTAGCGGGGGTACTGGCGATGAGCAGTTCTTC. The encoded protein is CASSGTSGGTGDEQFF.